A single sample is the source of the 11 T cell receptor beta chains below, sequenced in a study of regulatory T cells in long-lasting Graves disease. Library construction for TCR beta used iRepertoire HTBI primers and Arm-PCR of CDR3 regions. Using its own MiXCR run on the multiplex PCR reads, TCRdb lists one record per CDR3 protein. Found here are 400,000 to 500,000 distinct CDR3 sequences, around 13% of them singletons; the top ten hold roughly 18%. As to time point: newly diagnosed GD, antithyroid drugs for less than 3 months. Making the TCR library involved RNA that had been extracted from PBMCs. This sample was shared with a second study, whose subject was T cells in Graves' hyperthyroidism and ophthalmopathy.

The sample was peripheral blood mononuclear cells (PBMCs), taken at new diagnosis, from a patient treated with antithyroid drugs. The receptor set was obtained from a woman aged 45-65 years with Graves disease.

This clonotype came up many times. The chain uses TRBV3-1 and TRBJ2-7; perhaps TRBD2 as D (5 bases). Trimming removed 1 base from V and 3 bases from J, with 10 bases in between. The CDR3 has 14 amino acids. Germline V gene sequence: CDR1 LGHDT, CDR2 YNNKEL (reference sequence). CDR3 loop: CASSQGGSVYEQYF. In DNA form, the CDR3 reads TGTGCCAGCAGCCAAGGAGGGAGTGTCTACGAGCAGTACTTC.

This clonotype was counted only a few times. The chain combines TRBV25-1 with TRBJ2-7; D gene unclear. The germline V and J ends were trimmed by 6 bases and 3 bases, with 12 bases remaining between them. CDR3 size: 13 residues. Germline lookup yields CDR1 MGHDK and CDR2 SYGVNS. This CDR3 reads CASRDGDYYEQYF. As DNA, the CDR3 is TGTGCCAGCAGGGACGGAGATTACTACGAGCAGTACTTC.

This chain connects TRBV9 to TRBJ2-7; no firm D call. Trimming took off 7 bases at V and 0 bases at J, with 20 bases between the two ends. Germline V gene lookup returns CDR1 SGDLS and CDR2 YYNGEE. The CDR3 extends over 16 amino acids. CDR3 in amino acids: CASSNPFGSNSYEQYF. CDR3 in DNA: TGTGCCAGCTCTAACCCGTTTGGATCCAACTCCTACGAGCAGTACTTC. The variable domain in full, with the rest retrieved from reference TRBV9 and TRBJ2-7, is DSGVTQTPKHLITATGQRVTLRCSPRSGDLSVYWYQQSLDQGLQFLIQYYNGEERAKGNILERFSAQQFPDLHSELNLSSLELGDSALYFCASSNPFGSNSYEQYFGPGTRLTVT.

This clonotype was observed a handful of times. The rearrangement uses TRBV10-3 and TRBJ2-7; 7 bases are a match to TRBD1. Germline CDR1 is ENHRY and CDR2 is SYGVKD. The CDR3 length is 12 residues. V gave up 10 bases and J gave up 0 bases; unmatched junction bases: 3. The chain's CDR3 is CATGQDSYEQYF. The CDR3 nucleotides are TGTGCCACCGGACAGGACTCCTACGAGCAGTACTTC.

The chain has TRBV19 and TRBJ2-5; 8 bases fit TRBD1. Germline-derived CDR1 and CDR2 are LNHDA and SQIVND (reference sequence). This CDR3 spans 15 amino acids. The V segment lost 4 bases and the J segment 1 base; nucleotides outside the gene matches: 5. This chain's CDR3 is CASSRVTGGQETQYF. Here the CDR3 DNA reads TGTGCCAGTAGTAGGGTAACAGGGGGCCAAGAGACCCAGTACTTC.

This clonotype occurred a few times. The rearrangement joins TRBV6-2 or TRBV6-3 to TRBJ2-3; no clear D gene. Trimming pared 5 bases from V and 1 base from J, leaving 10 bases between. Germline V gene data show CDR1 as MNHEY and CDR2 as SVGEGT. CDR3 size: 14 residues. CDR3 coding DNA: TGTGCCAGCAGTGAACCCGCAGGCACAGATACGCAGTATTTT. It yields the protein CASSEPAGTDTQYF.

This sequence joins TRBV28 and TRBJ2-5; D is perhaps TRBD2 (6 bases). The CDR3 is 15 amino acids. Germline V gene lookup returns CDR1 MDHEN and CDR2 SYDVKM. Trimming removed 8 bases from V and 5 bases from J, with 21 bases in between. The CDR3 DNA reads TGTGCCAGCTGTACGCTGAGCGAGGCGGGGGAGACCCAGTACTTC. Amino acid sequence: CASCTLSEAGETQYF. The full variable domain, with the rest looked up from reference TRBV28 and TRBJ2-5, is DVKVTQSSRYLVKRTGEKVFLECVQDMDHENMFWYRQDPGLGLRLIYFSYDVKMKEKGDIPEGYSVSREKKERFSLILESASTNQTSMYLCASCTLSEAGETQYFGPGTRLLVL.

This chain joins TRBV19 and TRBJ2-2; unclear D gene. Trimming took off 7 bases at V and 0 bases at J, with 12 bases between the two ends. CDR1 is LNHDA and CDR2 is SQIVND in the germline V gene (reference sequence). CDR3 length: 15 residues. The chain's CDR3 is CASTKSEANTGELFF. The CDR3 DNA is TGTGCCAGTACCAAAAGTGAGGCGAACACCGGGGAGCTGTTTTTT.

This clonotype occurred a few times. This rearrangement joins TRBV12-5 to TRBJ1-1; 9 bases fit TRBD1. V gave up 4 bases and J gave up 10 bases; unmatched junction bases: 16. The CDR3 loop spans 16 amino acids. Germline CDR1 LGHNT, CDR2 FRNRAP. The CDR3 DNA sequence: TGTGCTAGTGGTTCAACTACAACAGGGGGCCCCATCGGAGCTTTCTTT. This encodes CASGSTTTGGPIGAFF.

This clonotype was observed many times. The V call is TRBV12-3 or TRBV12-4, the J call TRBJ1-4; D ambiguous. The CDR3 has 15 residues. V was cut by 5 bases and J by 3 bases, with 13 bases left in between. The CDR3 spells CASSISAVSNEKLFF. Here the CDR3 DNA reads TGTGCCAGCAGTATCTCGGCAGTCTCTAATGAAAAACTGTTTTTT.

This clonotype appeared a few times. V is TRBV5-1 and J is TRBJ1-4; D may be TRBD1 (5 bases). This CDR3 has 15 residues. V dropped 7 bases and J dropped 4 bases, with 17 bases sitting between them. Germline V gene lookup returns CDR1 SGHRS and CDR2 YFSETQ. CDR3 nucleotide sequence: TGCGCCAGCGGATCAGGAGGGGCCCATAATGAAAAACTGTTTTTT. Translated: CASGSGGAHNEKLFF.